This T cell receptor beta chain appears in the sequencing data of a study of identical twins. Study-wide points: These conclusions were based on statistical analysis (cross-sectional, not following the same donors).

The CDR3 contains 14 residues. The ends were cut back, 0 bases at V and 3 bases at J, with 9 bases in the middle. The germline CDR1 and CDR2 sequences are SGDLS and YYNGEE. Only a few counts were recorded for this clonotype. Its antigen is as yet unknown. MiXCR, applied by TCRdb to the 5' RACE reads, yields one record per CDR3 protein. The sample lists 500,000 to 600,000 distinct CDR3 sequences; roughly a fifth were seen once. These records were also assigned to another study, of T cells expressing NK-cell markers. This second study notes: Each TCR beta repertoire originated in sorted T cells that were CD3+CD56+NKG2C+, CD3+CD56+NKG2C- or CD3+CD56-NKG2C+.

This chain links TRBV9 with TRBJ1-2; D may be TRBD1 (6 bases). The clonotype comes from a woman aged 18-29 years in good health. Sequencing input: CD4+ T cells sorted from blood. This CDR3 reads CASSVGGLDYGYTF. The DNA for the CDR3 is TGTGCCAGCAGCGTAGGGGGGCTCGACTATGGCTACACCTTC.